This TCR beta chain was found in a study of human versus mouse CDR3 diversity and MHC coevolution. Study overall: Samples had between about 0.6 x 10^7 and 1.8 x 10^7 valid reads. Findings and caveats of the study: The lowest clonal inequality scores came from most of the three human donors.

A single count supports this clone. Antigen specificity is unknown. Using immunoSEQ multiplex PCR, the repertoire was profiled, and TCRdb retains in-frame clones only, with some absent. The sample lists tens of thousands of clones; just under 95% were seen once. Sequenced: naive CD4+ T cells from blood. Subset here: CD45RO-negative CD62L-positive naive CD4 T cells. The clonotype was recovered from a person aged 30 to 69 in good health.

This CDR3 reads CASSSTTGGKAFF. As DNA, the CDR3 is TGTGCCAGCAGCTCCACTACAGGGGGGAAAGCTTTCTTT. The chain is built from TRBV7-3 and TRBJ1-1; 8 bases align to TRBD1. Trimming removed 4 bases from V and 9 bases from J; junction bases left unmatched: 7. CDR3 length: 13 residues. Germline assignment: CDR1 SGHTA and CDR2 FQGTGA.